This T cell receptor beta chain is from a study of radiotherapy plus CTLA-4 blockade in lung cancer. Study summary: Of all patients, under 20% responded objectively and 31% showed disease control. Study outcomes and limitations: According to reports, early shifts in blood T cell clones, alongside interferon-beta, forecast response most accurately. Radiotherapy plus ipilimumab was followed by expansion in blood of tumor-derived TCR clones.

Some clones are missing from TCRdb's copy, which holds only in-frame ones; the method was immunoSEQ multiplex PCR. The sample yields 20,000 or so clones, roughly 88% seen once. This clone was observed once. Its antigen is still unknown. The length of the CDR3 is 16 residues. V was trimmed by 0 bases and J by 0 bases, leaving 6 bases between them. Germline CDR1 reads LGHNA; CDR2 reads YSLEER. The rearrangement uses TRBV4-3 and TRBJ2-6; D gene unclear. Material: peripheral blood, obtained from a patient treated with radiotherapy plus ipilimumab. The TCR was taken from a human donor with non-small cell lung cancer whose response to radiotherapy plus ipilimumab could not be evaluated. The CDR3 sequence: CASSQDRNSGANVLTF. CDR3 sequence (DNA): TGCGCCAGCAGCCAAGACAGAAACTCTGGGGCCAACGTCCTGACTTTC.